Below, one T cell receptor (beta chain) is given with its context. PCR involved 60 Vbeta and 13 Jbeta primers. Measured with immunoSEQ multiplex PCR; TCRdb has only the in-frame clones, and not every one. Found here are 150,000 or so clones, over 65% of them singletons; the top ten hold about 13%. Germline trimming cut 2 bases from V and 5 bases from J; bases unmatched to any gene: 8. The germline gives CDR1 MNHNS, CDR2 SASEGT. The CDR3 is 15 amino acids. This record belongs to a study of cytomegalovirus exposure and HLA in healthy donors. The receptor's source is a man aged 35 to 55 in good health and CMV-seropositive. This chain uses TRBV6-1 with TRBJ2-7; 8 bases are a match to TRBD1. Sequencing was performed on PBMCs. The CDR3, as DNA: TGTGCCAGCAGTGAATGGCTGCAGGGGGCGCACGAGCAGTACTTC. This encodes CASSEWLQGAHEQYF.